A single sample is the source of the 18 T cell receptor beta chains below, sequenced in a study of cytomegalovirus exposure and HLA in healthy donors. Amplification used 60 Vbeta primers and 13 Jbeta primers. The assay was immunoSEQ multiplex PCR, and TCRdb's table has in-frame clones only and misses some. The profile shows about 200,000 clones, 65% to 80% of them singletons. The sequenced sample consisted of PBMCs. Source of these receptors: a man aged 50 or older in good health and CMV-seronegative.

This chain joins TRBV7-9 and TRBJ1-1; D is ambiguous. There are 13 residues in the CDR3. CDR1 SEHNR and CDR2 FQNEAQ come from the germline V gene (reference sequence). With 9 bases removed from V and 6 bases from J, the gap between germline ends came to 17 bases. The CDR3 spells CASSTGGWAEAFF. The CDR3 bases are TGTGCCAGTAGTACGGGAGGTTGGGCTGAAGCTTTCTTT. Full variable domain (outside the CDR3, taken from reference TRBV7-9 and TRBJ1-1): DTGVSQNPRHKITKRGQNVTFRCDPISEHNRLYWYRQTLGQGPEFLTYFQNEAQLEKSRLLSDRFSAERPKGSFSTLEIQRTEQGDSAMYLCASSTGGWAEAFFGQGTRLTVV.

This sequence joins TRBV9 and TRBJ1-4; D is unclear. This CDR3 is built from 14 residues. V gave up 4 bases and J gave up 6 bases, with 13 bases separating them. The germline CDR1 and CDR2 sequences are SGDLS and YYNGEE. CDR3 sequence reads: CASSTRRADEKLFF. DNA for the CDR3: TGTGCCAGCAGCACCCGGAGGGCGGATGAAAAACTGTTTTTT.

The chain has TRBV27 and TRBJ2-5; the match to TRBD1 covers 8 bases. Germline CDR1 MNHEY, CDR2 SMNVEV (reference sequence). The CDR3 consists of 16 residues. J lost 5 bases, V lost 6 bases, and 14 bases had no gene match. CDR3 nucleotides: TGTGCCAGCAGCGATGGACAGGGCGGCCTAAAGGAGACCCAGTACTTC. This codes for CASSDGQGGLKETQYF.

The V call is TRBV2, the J call TRBJ2-1; TRBD2 matches 8 bases. This CDR3 is 16 amino acids long. After removal of 8 bases from V and 2 bases from J, the junction contained 11 bases not matched to a gene. CDR1 SNHLY and CDR2 FYNNEI come from the germline V gene. The CDR3 DNA reads as TGTGCCAGCCGAAGTTTAACTAGCGGCACCTACAATGAGCAGTTCTTC. Translated: CASRSLTSGTYNEQFF.

The chain has TRBV15 and TRBJ1-4; no reliable D call. CDR3 length equals 17 residues. Deletions cut 0 bases from V and 0 bases from J, with 11 bases between. CDR1 and CDR2 from the germline V gene are LNHNV and YYDKDF (reference sequence). The CDR3 coding sequence is TGTGCCACCAGCAGAGATCGGCGTGACACAACTAATGAAAAACTGTTTTTT. Translating gives CATSRDRRDTTNEKLFF.

The gene calls are TRBV2 and TRBJ2-7; D call uncertain. V lost 8 bases and J 1 base, leaving 9 bases between the germline ends. The CDR3 contains 12 residues. Germline CDR1 SNHLY, CDR2 FYNNEI. The CDR3 is CASLTPSYEQYF. DNA of the CDR3: TGTGCCAGCTTGACTCCTTCCTACGAGCAGTACTTC.

The chain is built from TRBV30 and TRBJ2-2; possible D gene TRBD1, 5 bases. CDR1 GTSNPN and CDR2 SVGIG come from the germline V gene (reference sequence). This CDR3 has 15 residues. V was shortened by 7 bases and J by 2 bases, with 17 bases between the two germline ends. CDR3 sequence reads: CASPRAGKNTGELFF. The CDR3, as DNA: TGTGCCTCTCCAAGGGCAGGGAAAAACACCGGGGAGCTGTTTTTT.

V is TRBV6-6 and J is TRBJ2-5; 9 bases align to TRBD1. The germline CDR1 and CDR2 sequences are MNHNY and SVGAGI (reference sequence). With 2 bases clipped from V and 5 bases from J, the junction kept 3 bases outside the gene matches. The CDR3 loop spans 14 amino acids. The CDR3 DNA reads as TGTGCCAGCAGTTACGGGACAGGGTGGGAGACCCAGTACTTC. This encodes CASSYGTGWETQYF.

The chain carries TRBV6-1 and TRBJ2-2, with D tentatively TRBD2 (5 bases). The ends were cut back, 8 bases at V and 0 bases at J, with 13 bases in the middle. The length of the CDR3 is 15 residues. Germline values: CDR1 MNHNS, CDR2 SASEGT. CDR3 protein: CASLLGVANTGELFF. The CDR3 DNA reads TGTGCCAGCCTTCTCGGGGTGGCGAACACCGGGGAGCTGTTTTTT.

This sequence joins TRBV2 and TRBJ1-6; no firm D call. Germline V gene sequence: CDR1 SNHLY, CDR2 FYNNEI. Trimming pared 6 bases from V and 8 bases from J, leaving 8 bases between. The CDR3 is made up of 12 amino acids. CDR3: CASSLRDSPLHF. The CDR3, as DNA: TGTGCCAGCAGCCTTAGAGATTCACCCCTCCACTTT.

The CDR3 spells CASSKDRGQNEQFF. The CDR3 region has the DNA TGTGCCAGTAGTAAGGACAGGGGTCAGAATGAGCAGTTCTTC. The chain joins TRBV19 to TRBJ2-1, with 9 nucleotides matching TRBD1. Germline assignment: CDR1 LNHDA and CDR2 SQIVND (reference sequence). The CDR3 runs to 14 residues. Trimming removed 4 bases from V and 7 bases from J; junction bases left unmatched: 5. The full variable domain, completed using reference TRBV19 and TRBJ2-1, is DGGITQSPKYLFRKEGQNVTLSCEQNLNHDAMYWYRQDPGQGLRLIYYSQIVNDFQKGDIAEGYSVSREKKESFPLTVTSAQKNPTAFYLCASSKDRGQNEQFFGPGTRLTVL.

This clone was seen only a few times. J is TRBJ2-5 and V is TRBV30, with a weak D call TRBD2 (5 bases). Trimming pared 5 bases from V and 4 bases from J, leaving 14 bases between. The CDR3 loop spans 13 amino acids. Germline V gives CDR1 GTSNPN, CDR2 SVGIG (reference sequence). In DNA, the CDR3 is TGTGCCTGGGGGGAGAGGCTCCGAGAGACCCAGTACTTC. Protein product: CAWGERLRETQYF.

This chain joins TRBV9 and TRBJ2-7; possibly TRBD2 for D (5 bases). This CDR3 has 14 amino acids. Deletions cut 0 bases from V and 0 bases from J, with 7 bases between. Germline V lookup: CDR1 SGDLS, CDR2 YYNGEE. CDR3 sequence: CASSVGLLSYEQYF. The CDR3 nucleotides read TGTGCCAGCAGCGTAGGACTACTCTCCTACGAGCAGTACTTC.

The gene calls are TRBV18 and TRBJ1-4; maybe TRBD1 (5 bases). The CDR3 loop spans 17 amino acids. Germline V CDR1 and CDR2: KGHSH, LQKENI. V was shortened by 3 bases and J by 0 bases, with 14 bases between the two germline ends. CDR3 protein: CASSPRQTLATNEKLFF. In nucleotides, the CDR3 is TGTGCCAGCTCACCGCGACAGACCTTAGCAACTAATGAAAAACTGTTTTTT.

This clone was counted only a few times. The chain has TRBV5-1 and TRBJ2-6, with a weak D call TRBD2 (6 bases). Trimming removed 0 bases at V and 1 base at J, with 11 bases between. CDR1 is SGHRS, CDR2 YFSETQ, per germline. The CDR3 is 17 residues long. The CDR3 DNA reads as TGCGCCAGCAGCTTGGCCGGGGCGGGGTCTGGGGCCAACGTCCTGACTTTC. This gives the protein CASSLAGAGSGANVLTF.

This chain connects TRBV19 to TRBJ1-1; 7 bases are shared with TRBD1. CDR3 length equals 13 residues. Germline V lookup: CDR1 LNHDA, CDR2 SQIVND (reference sequence). The V gene end was trimmed by 3 bases and the J gene end by 7 bases; junction bases not matched to a gene: 5. The CDR3 spells CASSIRQGFEAFF. The CDR3 region has the DNA TGTGCCAGTAGTATCCGACAGGGATTTGAAGCTTTCTTT.

This sequence joins TRBV4-1 and TRBJ1-5, with D possibly being TRBD1 (6 bases). The V gene lost 4 bases and the J gene lost 0 bases, with 10 bases spanning the gap. The CDR3 covers 15 residues. Germline CDR1 MGHRA, CDR2 YSYEKL. DNA of the CDR3: TGCGCCAGCAGCCCGTACAGGGATAGCAATCAGCCCCAGCATTTT. Translated: CASSPYRDSNQPQHF.

This clone was found a few times. The J gene is TRBJ2-2, the V gene TRBV5-6; no clear D. Germline assignment: CDR1 SGHDT and CDR2 YYEEEE. The CDR3 is made up of 16 amino acids. V was pared by 0 bases and J by 0 bases, with 9 bases between. CDR3: CASSLDFHTNTGELFF. Here the CDR3 DNA reads TGTGCCAGCAGCTTGGACTTCCATACGAACACCGGGGAGCTGTTTTTT.